Listed below are T cell receptor beta chains from one sample, sequenced in a study of shared clonotypes between healthy human individuals. The table came from immunoSEQ multiplex PCR; TCRdb's copy has only in-frame clones and leaves some out. The sample has fewer than 1.8 million clones, approximately 98.5% seen once; the top ten hold approximately 0.4%. Sequencing used naive CD4+ T cells sorted from blood. The receptors originated from a man aged 25 to 40 in good health. Both conserved end residues are part of each CDR3. Fields, in order: clone size, J gene, D gene, V gene, CDR3 DNA, CDR3 protein. A D gene is named only where the DNA matches it firmly. For some rows the clone size is stated as once, few or many, or as a class when expanded; others skip it.

clone_size: .; j_call: TRBJ2-2; d_call: .; v_call: TRBV2; cdr3_nt: TGTGCCAGTTCGAACACCGGGGAGCTGTTTTTT; cdr3_aa: CASSNTGELFF
clone_size: .; j_call: TRBJ2-1; d_call: TRBD2; v_call: TRBV12-5; cdr3_nt: TGTGCTAGTGGTTTGTCGGGAGGAGGCGATGAGCAGTTCTTC; cdr3_aa: CASGLSGGGDEQFF
clone_size: .; j_call: TRBJ1-5; d_call: .; v_call: TRBV5-6; cdr3_nt: TGTGCCAGCAGCTTGCAGGGGCCGGGGGGCAATCAGCCCCAGCATTTT; cdr3_aa: CASSLQGPGGNQPQHF
clone_size: .; j_call: TRBJ2-3; d_call: .; v_call: TRBV5-4; cdr3_nt: TGTGCCAGCAGCTTAGAGGGTAGCACAGATACGCAGTATTTT; cdr3_aa: CASSLEGSTDTQYF
clone_size: .; j_call: TRBJ2-1; d_call: TRBD1; v_call: TRBV29-1; cdr3_nt: TGCAGCGTTAAGGGACAGGGGGACTACTCAGATGAGCAGTTCTTC; cdr3_aa: CSVKGQGDYSDEQFF
clone_size: .; j_call: TRBJ2-6; d_call: .; v_call: TRBV23-1; cdr3_nt: TGCGCCAGCAGTCATGTCCCCAGGGGAGAAGGGGCCAACGTCCTGACTTTC; cdr3_aa: CASSHVPRGEGANVLTF
clone_size: .; j_call: TRBJ2-2; d_call: .; v_call: TRBV11-3; cdr3_nt: TGTGCCAGCAGTCGACCGCCCGCCGGGGAGCTGTTTTTT; cdr3_aa: CASSRPPAGELFF
clone_size: .; j_call: TRBJ2-2; d_call: TRBD1; v_call: TRBV19; cdr3_nt: TGTGCCAGTAGTCTCGGACAGGGGGCGAACACCGGGGAGCTGTTTTTT; cdr3_aa: CASSLGQGANTGELFF
clone_size: .; j_call: TRBJ2-1; d_call: .; v_call: TRBV12-2; cdr3_nt: TGTGCAAGTCGCCGACCCAACTATTTACCGGGAAACGCCAATGAGCAGTTCTTC; cdr3_aa: CASRRPNYLPGNANEQFF
clone_size: .; j_call: TRBJ1-2; d_call: .; v_call: TRBV15; cdr3_nt: TGTGCCACCAGCAGAGATCCAACAGAGCCTTATGGCTACACCTTC; cdr3_aa: CATSRDPTEPYGYTF
clone_size: .; j_call: TRBJ2-2; d_call: .; v_call: TRBV25-1; cdr3_nt: TGTGCCAGCAGTGAATATCTATCCGGGGAGCTGTTTTTT; cdr3_aa: CASSEYLSGELFF
clone_size: .; j_call: TRBJ2-1; d_call: TRBD2; v_call: TRBV7-9; cdr3_nt: TGTGCCAGCAGCTTAGTTTTAATGGGGGAGGGCCTCCACAATGAGCAGTTCTTC; cdr3_aa: CASSLVLMGEGLHNEQFF
clone_size: .; j_call: TRBJ1-3; d_call: TRBD1; v_call: TRBV2; cdr3_nt: TGTGCCAGCAGTGTTGGGGACAGCTCTGGAAACACCATATATTTT; cdr3_aa: CASSVGDSSGNTIYF
clone_size: once; j_call: TRBJ1-3; d_call: .; v_call: TRBV5-4; cdr3_nt: TGTGCCAGCACATCAATTGGGGGAAACACCATATATTTT; cdr3_aa: CASTSIGGNTIYF
clone_size: .; j_call: TRBJ1-2; d_call: TRBD1; v_call: TRBV12-5; cdr3_nt: TGTGCTAGTGGTCCAAGACAGGGGAAAGCTAACTATGGCTACACCTTC; cdr3_aa: CASGPRQGKANYGYTF
clone_size: .; j_call: TRBJ2-2; d_call: .; v_call: TRBV5-4; cdr3_nt: TGTGCCAGCAGATACGAGGAAGCTAGCCCGAACACCGGGGAGCTGTTTTTT; cdr3_aa: CASRYEEASPNTGELFF
clone_size: .; j_call: TRBJ1-5; d_call: .; v_call: TRBV10-2; cdr3_nt: TGCGCCAGCAGTGAGGTGGCAGCCAATCAGCCCCAGCATTTT; cdr3_aa: CASSEVAANQPQHF
clone_size: .; j_call: TRBJ2-1; d_call: .; v_call: TRBV6-5; cdr3_nt: TGTGCCAGCAGTTACTCGCTTTCAGGCTCCTACAATGAGCAGTTCTTC; cdr3_aa: CASSYSLSGSYNEQFF
clone_size: .; j_call: TRBJ2-1; d_call: TRBD1; v_call: TRBV9; cdr3_nt: TGTGCCAGCAGCCCACGTGACAGGGCTGCTCATCGCATCTACAATGAGCAGTTCTTC; cdr3_aa: CASSPRDRAAHRIYNEQFF
clone_size: .; j_call: TRBJ1-2; d_call: .; v_call: TRBV19; cdr3_nt: TGTGCCAGTAGTATCCAGGGGACCGCCGGTGATGGCTACACCTTC; cdr3_aa: CASSIQGTAGDGYTF
clone_size: .; j_call: TRBJ1-5; d_call: .; v_call: TRBV6-6; cdr3_nt: TGTGCCAGCAGTTACTCCCCAGGCCCTAGCAATCAGCCCCAGCATTTT; cdr3_aa: CASSYSPGPSNQPQHF
clone_size: .; j_call: TRBJ2-7; d_call: .; v_call: TRBV5-1; cdr3_nt: TGCGCCAGCAGCGGGGGCGACTGGTACGACTACGAGCAGTACTTC; cdr3_aa: CASSGGDWYDYEQYF
clone_size: .; j_call: TRBJ1-1; d_call: TRBD1; v_call: TRBV7-2; cdr3_nt: TGTGCCAGCAGCTTTACGACAGGGGGCCGCACTGAAGCTTTCTTT; cdr3_aa: CASSFTTGGRTEAFF